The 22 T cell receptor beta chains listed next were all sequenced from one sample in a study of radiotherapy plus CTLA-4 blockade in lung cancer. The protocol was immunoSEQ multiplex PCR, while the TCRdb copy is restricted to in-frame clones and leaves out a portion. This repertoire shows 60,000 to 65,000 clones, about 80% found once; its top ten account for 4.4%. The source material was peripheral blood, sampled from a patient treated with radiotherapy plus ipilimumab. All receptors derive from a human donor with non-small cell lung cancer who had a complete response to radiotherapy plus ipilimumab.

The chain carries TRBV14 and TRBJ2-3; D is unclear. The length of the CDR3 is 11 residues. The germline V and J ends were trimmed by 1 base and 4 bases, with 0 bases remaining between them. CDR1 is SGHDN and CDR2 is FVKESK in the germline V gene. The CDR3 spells CASSQADTQYF. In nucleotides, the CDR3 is TGTGCCAGCAGCCAAGCAGATACGCAGTATTTT. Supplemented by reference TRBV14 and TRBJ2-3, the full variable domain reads EAGVTQFPSHSVIEKGQTVTLRCDPISGHDNLYWYRRVMGKEIKFLLHFVKESKQDESGMPNNRFLAERTGGTYSTLKVQPAELEDSGVYFCASSQADTQYFGPGTRLTVL.

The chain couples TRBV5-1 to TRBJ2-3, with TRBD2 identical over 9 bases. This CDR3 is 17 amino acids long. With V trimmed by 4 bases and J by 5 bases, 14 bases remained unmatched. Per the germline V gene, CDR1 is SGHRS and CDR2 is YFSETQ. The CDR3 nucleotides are TGCGCCAGCAGCCGGGAGACTAGCGGCTCTTCCTTAGATACGCAGTATTTT. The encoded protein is CASSRETSGSSLDTQYF.

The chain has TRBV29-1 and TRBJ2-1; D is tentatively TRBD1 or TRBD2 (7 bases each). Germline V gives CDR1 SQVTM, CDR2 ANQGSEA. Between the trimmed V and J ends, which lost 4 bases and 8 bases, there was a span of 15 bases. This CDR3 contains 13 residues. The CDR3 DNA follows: TGCAGCGTTGCCCCAGGGGGGGGCTATGAGCAGTTCTTC. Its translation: CSVAPGGGYEQFF.

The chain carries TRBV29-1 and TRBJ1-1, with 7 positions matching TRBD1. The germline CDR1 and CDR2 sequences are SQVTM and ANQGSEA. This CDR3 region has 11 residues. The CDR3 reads CGGTVLAEAFF. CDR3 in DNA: TGCGGGGGGACAGTTTTGGCTGAAGCTTTCTTT.

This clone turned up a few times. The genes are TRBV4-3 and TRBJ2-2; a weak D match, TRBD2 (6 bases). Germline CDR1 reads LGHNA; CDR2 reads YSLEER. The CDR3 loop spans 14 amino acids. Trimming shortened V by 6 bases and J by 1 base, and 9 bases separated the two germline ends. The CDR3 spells CASRRGRNTGELFF. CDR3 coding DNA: TGCGCCAGCAGACGGGGGAGGAACACCGGGGAGCTGTTTTTT.

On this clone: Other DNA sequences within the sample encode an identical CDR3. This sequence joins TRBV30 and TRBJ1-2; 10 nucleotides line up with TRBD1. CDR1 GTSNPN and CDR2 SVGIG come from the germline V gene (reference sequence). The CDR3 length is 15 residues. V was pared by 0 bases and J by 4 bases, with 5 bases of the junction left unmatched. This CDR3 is CAWSVLRTGGYGYTF. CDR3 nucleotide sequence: TGTGCCTGGAGTGTTCTCCGGACAGGGGGCTATGGCTACACCTTC.

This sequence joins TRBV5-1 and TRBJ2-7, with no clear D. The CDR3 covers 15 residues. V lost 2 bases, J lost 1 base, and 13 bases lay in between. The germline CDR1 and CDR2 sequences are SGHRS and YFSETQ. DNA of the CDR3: TGCGCCAGCAGCTTAGCACCTAACTTTTCCTACGAGCAGTACTTC. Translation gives CASSLAPNFSYEQYF.

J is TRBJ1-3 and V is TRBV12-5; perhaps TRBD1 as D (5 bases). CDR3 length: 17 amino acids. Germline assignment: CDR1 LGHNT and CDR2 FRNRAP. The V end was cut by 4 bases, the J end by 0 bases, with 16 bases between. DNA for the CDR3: TGTGCTAGTGGTTCCCATGCCCAGGGCCTCTCTGGAAACACCATATATTTT. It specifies CASGSHAQGLSGNTIYF.

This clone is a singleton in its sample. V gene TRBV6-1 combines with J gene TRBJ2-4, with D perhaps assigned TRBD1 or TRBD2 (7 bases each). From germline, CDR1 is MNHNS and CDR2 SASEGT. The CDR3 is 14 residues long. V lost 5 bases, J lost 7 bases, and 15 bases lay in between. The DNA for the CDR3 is TGTGCCAGCAGTCCTCAGGGGGGGGGCAACATTCAGTACTTC. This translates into CASSPQGGGNIQYF.

CDR3: CASSLTGAHTEAFF. The CDR3 DNA reads as TGTGCCAGCAGCTTGACAGGGGCCCACACTGAAGCTTTCTTT. V usage is TRBV11-3 and J usage is TRBJ1-1; the match to TRBD1 covers 8 bases. V shed 3 bases and J 3 bases; nucleotides not matched to a gene: 3. This CDR3 is built from 14 residues. From germline, CDR1 is SGHNT and CDR2 YENEEA. Looking up the rest from reference TRBV11-3 and TRBJ1-1 gives the full variable domain: EAGVVQSPRYKIIEKKQPVAFWCNPISGHNTLYWYLQNLGQGPELLIRYENEEAVDDSQLPKDRFSAERLKGVDSTLKIQPAELGDSAVYLCASSLTGAHTEAFFGQGTRLTVV.

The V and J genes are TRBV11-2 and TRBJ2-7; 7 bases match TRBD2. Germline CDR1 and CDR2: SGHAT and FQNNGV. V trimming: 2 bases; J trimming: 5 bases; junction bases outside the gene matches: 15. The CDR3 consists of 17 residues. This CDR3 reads CASSLYPQGGTDDEQYV. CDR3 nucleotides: TGTGCCAGCAGCTTATACCCCCAGGGAGGGACCGACGACGAGCAGTACGTC.

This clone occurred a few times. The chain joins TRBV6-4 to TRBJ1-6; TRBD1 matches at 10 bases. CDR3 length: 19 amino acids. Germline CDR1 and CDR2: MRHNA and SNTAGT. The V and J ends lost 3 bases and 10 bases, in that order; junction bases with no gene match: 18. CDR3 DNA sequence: TGTGCCAGCAGTGATCCGGGACAGGGGAAGGGTCGGGCTAGATCACCCCTCCACTTT. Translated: CASSDPGQGKGRARSPLHF.

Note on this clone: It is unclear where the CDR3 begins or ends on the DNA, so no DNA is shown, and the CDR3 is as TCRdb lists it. CDR3 protein: CAFGSGDGYGYTF. The V and J genes are TRBV28 and TRBJ1-2. The CDR3 is 13 amino acids in total, end residues counted. Germline loops: CDR1 MDHEN, CDR2 SYDVKM.

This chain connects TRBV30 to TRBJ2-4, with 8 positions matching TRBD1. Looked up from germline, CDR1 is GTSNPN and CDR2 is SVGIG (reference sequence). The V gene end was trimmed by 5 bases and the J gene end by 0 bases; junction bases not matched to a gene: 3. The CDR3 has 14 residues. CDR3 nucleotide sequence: TGTGCCTGGGGACAGGGTTTAGCCAAAAACATTCAGTACTTC. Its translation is CAWGQGLAKNIQYF.

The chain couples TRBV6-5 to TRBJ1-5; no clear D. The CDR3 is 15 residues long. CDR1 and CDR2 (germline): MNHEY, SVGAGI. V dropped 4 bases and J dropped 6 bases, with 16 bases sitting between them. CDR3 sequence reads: CASSSQGFTPQPQHF. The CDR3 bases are TGTGCCAGCAGTTCGCAAGGCTTCACCCCTCAGCCCCAGCATTTT.

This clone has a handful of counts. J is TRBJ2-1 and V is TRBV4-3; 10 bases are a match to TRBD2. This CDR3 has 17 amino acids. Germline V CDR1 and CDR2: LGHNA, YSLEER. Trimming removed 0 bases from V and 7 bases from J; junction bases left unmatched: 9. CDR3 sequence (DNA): TGCGCCAGCAGCCAAGATATGCCTAGCGGGAGAAGGAATGAGCAGTTCTTC. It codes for CASSQDMPSGRRNEQFF.

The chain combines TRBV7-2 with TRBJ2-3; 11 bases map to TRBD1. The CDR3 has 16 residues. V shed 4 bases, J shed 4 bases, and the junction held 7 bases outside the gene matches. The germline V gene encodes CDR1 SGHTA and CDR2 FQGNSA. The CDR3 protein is CASSSRTGGVADTQYF. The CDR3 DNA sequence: TGTGCCAGCAGCTCCCGGACAGGGGGCGTCGCAGATACGCAGTATTTT.

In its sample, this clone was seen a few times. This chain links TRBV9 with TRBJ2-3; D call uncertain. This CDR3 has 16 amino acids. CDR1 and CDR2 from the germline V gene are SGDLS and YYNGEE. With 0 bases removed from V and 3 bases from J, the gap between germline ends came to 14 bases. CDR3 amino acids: CASSVVPSWGTDTQYF. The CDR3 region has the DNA TGTGCCAGCAGCGTAGTCCCATCGTGGGGAACAGATACGCAGTATTTT.

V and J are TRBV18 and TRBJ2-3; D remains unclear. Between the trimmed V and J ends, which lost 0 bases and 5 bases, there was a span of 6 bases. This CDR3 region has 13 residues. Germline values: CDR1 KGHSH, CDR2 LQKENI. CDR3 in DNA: TGTGCCAGCTCACCACCCCCCAGAGATACGCAGTATTTT. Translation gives CASSPPPRDTQYF.

The CDR3 protein is CASSYSDRVETQYF. The CDR3 coding sequence is TGTGCCAGCAGTTACTCCGACAGGGTGGAGACCCAGTACTTC. The chain links TRBV6-5 to TRBJ2-5, with TRBD1 matching over 7 bases. V lost 0 bases to trimming and J lost 5 bases; unmatched junction nucleotides: 3. Looked up from germline, CDR1 is MNHEY and CDR2 is SVGAGI. There are 14 residues in the CDR3.

The CDR3 DNA reads TGTGCCAGCTCACTCCCCGTCTTCGAAGACCCCTGGCATGAGCAGTTCTTC. Translating gives CASSLPVFEDPWHEQFF. This rearrangement joins TRBV18 to TRBJ2-1, with D unresolved. Deletions cut 4 bases from V and 8 bases from J, with 24 bases between. This CDR3 region has 17 residues. The germline V gene has CDR1 KGHSH and CDR2 LQKENI.

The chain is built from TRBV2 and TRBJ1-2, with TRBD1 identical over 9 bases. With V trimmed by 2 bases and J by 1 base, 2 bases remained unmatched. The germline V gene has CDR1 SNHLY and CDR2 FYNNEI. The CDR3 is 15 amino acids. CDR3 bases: TGTGCCAGCAGTGAATCGGGACAGGGTAACTATGGCTACACCTTC. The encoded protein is CASSESGQGNYGYTF.